One and the same sample provided the 30 T cell receptor beta chains below, sequenced in a study of naive CD8 T cells in extremely preterm neonates. Here immunoSEQ multiplex PCR was the method, and the copy in TCRdb shows in-frame clones only, minus some. There are 3,500 to 4,500 clones in the sample; 97% occur only once, and approximately 0.73% lies in the top ten. The specimen sequenced was naive CD8+ T cells from blood. These TCRs come from a human donor in good health.

The chain has TRBV13 and TRBJ1-6; perhaps TRBD1 as D (5 bases). V lost 3 bases and J 5 bases, leaving 14 bases between the germline ends. In germline, CDR1 is PRHDT, CDR2 FYEKMQ (reference sequence). CDR3 length: 16 amino acids. CDR3 residues: CASSLGGVTNNSPLHF. The CDR3 DNA is TGTGCCAGCAGCTTGGGGGGGGTGACGAATAATTCACCCCTCCACTTT.

V is TRBV9 and J is TRBJ2-5; the D gene is possibly TRBD1 (6 bases). V shed 6 bases and J shed 0 bases, with 12 bases lying between them. The CDR3 sequence is 14 residues long. The V gene's germline CDR1 is SGDLS and CDR2 YYNGEE. Written as DNA, the CDR3 is TGTGCCAGCACAAGAGGGGGAGACCAAGAGACCCAGTACTTC. This sequence encodes CASTRGGDQETQYF.

V gene TRBV9 combines with J gene TRBJ2-1; TRBD2 agrees at 9 bases. This CDR3 is built from 17 residues. Germline CDR1 SGDLS, CDR2 YYNGEE. J gave up 3 bases and V 0 bases, and 7 bases lay outside the gene matches. The CDR3 protein is CASSVGGKAGGYNEQFF. In nucleotides, the CDR3 is TGTGCCAGCAGCGTAGGGGGAAAAGCGGGGGGCTACAATGAGCAGTTCTTC.

The J gene is TRBJ1-6, the V gene TRBV5-1, with D possibly being TRBD1 (5 bases). The CDR3 totals 14 residues. The ends were cut back, 7 bases at V and 7 bases at J, with 15 bases in the middle. Germline CDR1 SGHRS, CDR2 YFSETQ. CDR3 DNA: TGCGCCAGCGCCTATGGGGCAGGGAATTCACCCCTCCACTTT. Protein sequence: CASAYGAGNSPLHF.

The chain is built from TRBV5-4 and TRBJ2-1; maybe TRBD2 (5 bases). The CDR3 is made up of 17 amino acids. V gave up 0 bases and J gave up 5 bases, with 18 bases separating them. Germline V gene lookup returns CDR1 SGHNT and CDR2 YYREEE (reference sequence). The CDR3 loop reads CASSLGIGLKSDNEQFF. The CDR3 DNA is TGTGCCAGCAGCTTGGGGATTGGACTTAAAAGCGACAATGAGCAGTTCTTC.

This chain uses TRBV9 with TRBJ2-1, with TRBD2 matching 10 bases. The CDR3 has 16 amino acids. Germline V gene sequence: CDR1 SGDLS, CDR2 YYNGEE. J was trimmed by 6 bases and V by 0 bases; bases with no gene match: 6. This CDR3 is CASSVANSGGANEQFF. The CDR3 coding sequence is TGTGCCAGCAGCGTAGCTAACAGCGGGGGGGCCAATGAGCAGTTCTTC.

The chain couples TRBV7-8 to TRBJ2-1; the D is unclear. With 5 bases removed from V and 3 bases from J, the gap between germline ends came to 8 bases. Germline V lookup: CDR1 SGHVS, CDR2 FQNEAQ. The CDR3 is 13 residues long. CDR3: CASSLTGYNEQFF. As DNA, the CDR3 is TGTGCCAGCAGCCTGACGGGCTACAATGAGCAGTTCTTC. The variable domain in full, completed from reference TRBV7-8 and TRBJ2-1, reads GAGVSQSPRYKVAKRGQDVALRCDPISGHVSLFWYQQALGQGPEFLTYFQNEAQLDKSGLPSDRFFAERPEGSVSTLKIQRTQQEDSAVYLCASSLTGYNEQFFGPGTRLTVL.

This CDR3 reads CASSEFEGVQPQHF. The DNA of the CDR3 is TGTGCCAGCAGTGAATTCGAGGGGGTTCAGCCCCAGCATTTT. The chain joins TRBV6-1 to TRBJ1-5, with a weak D call TRBD1 (6 bases). The CDR3 extends over 14 amino acids. V dropped 2 bases and J dropped 6 bases, with 11 bases sitting between them. Germline V gives CDR1 MNHNS, CDR2 SASEGT.

The rearrangement links TRBV4-3 to TRBJ2-1; 12 nucleotides align to TRBD2. Germline trimming cut 5 bases from V and 7 bases from J; bases unmatched to any gene: 3. Germline V lookup: CDR1 LGHNA, CDR2 YSLEER. The CDR3 spans 14 residues. CDR3 bases: TGCGCCAGCAGCTCCCTAGCGGGGGGGAATGAGCAGTTCTTC. It is translated as CASSSLAGGNEQFF.

The J gene is TRBJ1-2, the V gene TRBV29-1; TRBD1 is a possible D gene (6 bases). The CDR3 covers 12 residues. The germline V and J ends were trimmed by 0 bases and 6 bases, with 8 bases remaining between them. Per germline, CDR1 SQVTM and CDR2 ANQGSEA. The CDR3 DNA reads as TGCAGCGTTGAAGATTGGACAGATGGCTACACCTTC. Translation: CSVEDWTDGYTF. Based on the CDR3 plus reference TRBV29-1 and TRBJ1-2, the full variable domain is SAVISQKPSRDICQRGTSLTIQCQVDSQVTMMFWYRQQPGQSLTLIATANQGSEATYESGFVIDKFPISRPNLTFSTLTVSNMSPEDSSIYLCSVEDWTDGYTFGSGTRLTVV.

The rearrangement uses TRBV29-1 and TRBJ1-2, with D perhaps matching TRBD1 (6 bases). This CDR3 comprises 13 residues. Trimming removed 7 bases at V and 4 bases at J, with 16 bases between. CDR1 is SQVTM, CDR2 ANQGSEA, per germline. CDR3 sequence (DNA): TGCAGCGACTCCGACAGGATAGTCTATGGCTACACCTTC. Its translation: CSDSDRIVYGYTF.

Written as DNA, the CDR3 is TGTGCCTGGACCAGGCGGGGGACCGGGGAGCTGTTTTTT. Its protein product is CAWTRRGTGELFF. V is TRBV30 and J is TRBJ2-2; 7 bases line up with TRBD2. Germline CDR1 reads GTSNPN; CDR2 reads SVGIG (reference sequence). There are 13 residues in the CDR3. The V gene end was trimmed by 4 bases and the J gene end by 5 bases; junction bases not matched to a gene: 4.

V usage is TRBV2 and J usage is TRBJ1-1; the match to TRBD1 covers 7 bases. J was trimmed by 7 bases and V by 4 bases; bases with no gene match: 3. Germline V gives CDR1 SNHLY, CDR2 FYNNEI. CDR3 length: 12 amino acids. DNA of the CDR3: TGTGCCAGCAGTGTAGGACAGGTTGAAGCTTTCTTT. Translation gives CASSVGQVEAFF.

In regard to this clone: A junction boundary mismatches the germline segment, possibly from a read error. The V and J genes are TRBV9 and TRBJ2-1, with 7 bases aligning to TRBD1. The CDR3 contains 16 residues. CDR1 and CDR2 from the germline V gene are SGDLS and YYNGEE. Here the CDR3 reads CASSGATGTAYDEQFF. In nucleotides, the CDR3 is TGTGCCAGCAGTGGAGCTACCGGGACAGCCTACGATGAGCAGTTCTTC.

V usage is TRBV5-6 and J usage is TRBJ1-5; 8 bases are a match to TRBD1. Germline lookup yields CDR1 SGHDT and CDR2 YYEEEE. The length of the CDR3 is 15 residues. V shed 3 bases and J 3 bases; nucleotides not matched to a gene: 5. The CDR3 spells CASSSGQGANQPQHF. CDR3 in DNA: TGTGCCAGCAGCTCCGGACAGGGTGCCAATCAGCCCCAGCATTTT.

This chain joins TRBV4-3 and TRBJ2-5; TRBD1 aligns across 7 bases. The CDR3 runs to 15 residues. Germline assignment: CDR1 LGHNA and CDR2 YSLEER. J gave up 5 bases and V 1 base, and 7 bases lay outside the gene matches. In DNA, the CDR3 is TGCGCCAGCAGCCAAGGTTGGCACAGGGGTGAGACCCAGTACTTC. Amino acids: CASSQGWHRGETQYF.

The rearrangement links TRBV2 to TRBJ2-5; TRBD1 matches 7 bases. Unmatched junction bases numbered 12, after V lost 6 bases and J lost 5 bases. This CDR3 has 15 residues. CDR1 and CDR2 from the germline V gene are SNHLY and FYNNEI. The CDR3 protein is CASRETGQKGETQYF. Written as DNA, the CDR3 is TGTGCCAGCAGGGAAACGGGACAGAAAGGGGAGACCCAGTACTTC. Full variable domain (outside the CDR3, taken from reference TRBV2 and TRBJ2-5): EPEVTQTPSHQVTQMGQEVILRCVPISNHLYFYWYRQILGQKVEFLVSFYNNEISEKSEIFDDQFSVERPDGSNFTLKIRSTKLEDSAMYFCASRETGQKGETQYFGPGTRLLVL.

This clone was observed once. V is TRBV7-6 and J is TRBJ1-5, with TRBD1 matching over 10 bases. The CDR3 sequence is 14 residues long. Trimming removed 5 bases from V and 4 bases from J; junction bases left unmatched: 2. Per the germline V gene, CDR1 is SGHVS and CDR2 is FNYEAQ. The CDR3 here is CASSAGQGNQPQHF. The DNA of the CDR3 is TGTGCCAGCAGCGCGGGACAGGGGAATCAGCCCCAGCATTTT.

The chain is built from TRBV6-5 and TRBJ1-6, with D uncertain. CDR1 and CDR2 from the germline V gene are MNHEY and SVGAGI. V was cut by 6 bases and J by 7 bases, with 16 bases left in between. The CDR3 spans 15 residues. Here the CDR3 DNA reads TGTGCCAGCAGCCCAGGTGCCCCTGGGAATTCACCCCTCCACTTT. Protein sequence: CASSPGAPGNSPLHF.

The chain is built from TRBV11-2 and TRBJ1-3; D is unresolved. The germline V gene encodes CDR1 SGHAT and CDR2 FQNNGV. The CDR3 covers 12 residues. V was clipped by 1 base and J by 6 bases, with 4 bases between them. The CDR3 region has the DNA TGTGCCAGCAGCTTAGGACTAAACACCATATATTTT. Translating it yields CASSLGLNTIYF.

The chain couples TRBV9 to TRBJ2-5; perhaps TRBD1 as D (6 bases). V lost 1 base, J lost 0 bases, and 16 bases lay in between. Per germline, CDR1 SGDLS and CDR2 YYNGEE. The CDR3 has 17 amino acids. The CDR3 bases are TGTGCCAGCAGCGTATTTGGGGGCCTCCCGTACCAAGAGACCCAGTACTTC. Residues: CASSVFGGLPYQETQYF.

The V call is TRBV11-2, the J call TRBJ2-5; 9 nucleotides align to TRBD1. The trim removed 3 bases at V and 5 bases at J, leaving 16 bases unmatched. CDR1 SGHAT and CDR2 FQNNGV come from the germline V gene. The CDR3 runs 18 residues. This CDR3 is CASSLAYMWDRARETQYF. The CDR3 coding sequence is TGTGCCAGCAGCTTGGCATATATGTGGGACAGGGCTCGCGAGACCCAGTACTTC.

V and J are TRBV9 and TRBJ2-7, with 7 bases fitting TRBD2. The length of the CDR3 is 15 residues. Losses at the gene ends were 0 bases for V and 2 bases for J; bases not matched to a gene: 5. Germline V lookup: CDR1 SGDLS, CDR2 YYNGEE. The CDR3 DNA is TGTGCCAGCAGCGTAGGTAGCGGGCAAACCTACGAGCAGTACTTC. Residues: CASSVGSGQTYEQYF.

The chain has TRBV4-3 and TRBJ2-7; tentatively, D is TRBD1 (5 bases). CDR1 is LGHNA, CDR2 YSLEER, per germline. This CDR3 has 15 residues. Trimming removed 0 bases from V and 5 bases from J, with 14 bases in between. In nucleotides, the CDR3 is TGCGCCAGCAGCCAAGATCTCCAGGGTGTCGACGAGCAGTACTTC. It encodes CASSQDLQGVDEQYF.

The chain employs TRBV13 and TRBJ2-3, with 10 bases lining up with TRBD2. The V segment lost 4 bases and the J segment 1 base; nucleotides outside the gene matches: 8. Per the germline V gene, CDR1 is PRHDT and CDR2 is FYEKMQ (reference sequence). The CDR3 consists of 17 residues. The CDR3 sequence is CASSSARSGGGTDTQYF. CDR3 nucleotides: TGTGCCAGCAGCTCAGCGAGGAGCGGGGGGGGCACAGATACGCAGTATTTT.

This chain links TRBV28 with TRBJ2-1; TRBD2 aligns across 7 bases. The CDR3 extends over 15 amino acids. CDR1 is MDHEN, CDR2 SYDVKM, per germline. Trimming took 5 bases from V and 6 from J; bases not matched to a gene: 10. CDR3 sequence: CASSPRDYLGNEQFF. For the CDR3, the DNA is TGTGCCAGCAGTCCACGGGACTACTTGGGCAATGAGCAGTTCTTC.

This chain joins TRBV27 and TRBJ1-1; possibly TRBD1 for D (5 bases). This CDR3 is built from 12 residues. The ends were cut back, 5 bases at V and 4 bases at J, with 8 bases in the middle. Germline CDR1 is MNHEY and CDR2 is SMNVEV (reference sequence). CDR3 DNA sequence: TGTGCCAGCAGTCCCGACAGCACTGAAGCTTTCTTT. Protein product: CASSPDSTEAFF.

V and J are TRBV9 and TRBJ2-3; 9 nucleotides match TRBD1. V dropped 0 bases and J dropped 1; count of bases not matched to a gene: 0. Germline CDR1 and CDR2: SGDLS and YYNGEE. This CDR3 spans 15 amino acids. The CDR3 bases are TGTGCCAGCAGCGTAGGGACAGGGGGCACAGATACGCAGTATTTT. Residues: CASSVGTGGTDTQYF.

CDR3 bases: TGTGCCAGCAGTTTAGCCAGGGGAACTCGTGAGCAGTTCTTC. Translated: CASSLARGTREQFF. The chain uses TRBV27 and TRBJ2-1; D possibly corresponds to TRBD1 (6 bases). The CDR3 is made up of 14 amino acids. Germline CDR1 reads MNHEY; CDR2 reads SMNVEV (reference sequence). V lost 2 bases and J 9 bases, leaving 14 bases between the germline ends.

The chain combines TRBV5-1 with TRBJ2-7, with TRBD1 identical over 9 bases. Germline V gene data show CDR1 as SGHRS and CDR2 as YFSETQ. The CDR3 is 14 amino acids. V lost 7 bases and J lost 5; bases outside the gene matches: 10. CDR3 DNA: TGCGCCAGCCGCTCCTTAGGACAGGGGAACGAGCAGTACTTC. It encodes CASRSLGQGNEQYF.